Presented here are 3 T cell receptor beta chains from one specimen sequenced in a study of T cell changes during pregnancy in multiple sclerosis (dated by TCRdb to between 2018 and 2021). To prepare the library, the immunoSEQ multiplex PCR assay was applied. TCRdb carries this immuneACCESS record with in-frame sequences only. Its versions omit some clonotypes, under half of them owing to an unresolved V gene in the studies checked, with the rest unexplained. The sample table records 50,000 to 60,000 clones; roughly nine tenths of these occur just once. The ten largest make up 0.76% of the sample. This specimen consisted of CD4+ T cells from peripheral blood mononuclear cells, obtained in the first trimester of pregnancy. The source is a female donor with multiple sclerosis, enrolled in a pregnancy study.

To note about this clone: Sequence at one end of the junction differs from germline and may be a read error. The chain links TRBV30 to TRBJ2-1, with D perhaps matching TRBD2 (7 bases). Germline lookup yields CDR1 GTSNPN and CDR2 SVGIG (reference sequence). CDR3 size: 15 residues. CDR3 protein: CARSLGGAAYNEQFF. The CDR3 bases are TGTGCCCGGAGCCTGGGGGGGGCGGCCTACAATGAGCAGTTCTTC.

The chain combines TRBV5-4 with TRBJ1-2; 8 positions agree with TRBD1. V shed 4 bases and J 2 bases; nucleotides not matched to a gene: 10. This CDR3 is 16 amino acids long. Per the germline V gene, CDR1 is SGHNT and CDR2 is YYREEE (reference sequence). CDR3 nucleotide sequence: TGTGCCAGCAGCGTTCAGAGCAGGGGGCCCAACTATGGCTACACCTTC. Encoded protein: CASSVQSRGPNYGYTF.

The CDR3 coding sequence is TGCAGCCCTATCCGAGGGAATGAGCAGTTCTTC. It is translated as CSPIRGNEQFF. This chain connects TRBV29-1 to TRBJ2-1, with D tentatively TRBD2 (5 bases). CDR1 is SQVTM and CDR2 is ANQGSEA in the germline V gene. Trimming took 8 bases from V and 7 from J, leaving 12 bases between them. The CDR3 covers 11 residues.